The entry that follows covers one TCR beta chain sequence. Data came from immunoSEQ multiplex PCR; TCRdb stores just in-frame clones and leaves some out. The sample yields roughly 40,000 clones, over 80% seen once. These data are taken from a study of T cell changes during pregnancy in multiple sclerosis. The CDR3 runs 14 residues. The trim removed 4 bases at V and 4 bases at J, leaving 8 bases unmatched. Germline loops: CDR1 SQVTM, CDR2 ANQGSEA. The receptor comes from a female donor with multiple sclerosis, enrolled in a pregnancy study. The sequencing used CD4+ T cells from peripheral blood mononuclear cells, collected before pregnancy. The rearrangement joins TRBV29-1 to TRBJ2-7; 9 bases are shared with TRBD2. The CDR3 sequence is CSVGLADRLYEQYF. CDR3 nucleotide sequence: TGCAGCGTTGGACTAGCGGATCGGTTGTACGAGCAGTACTTC.